These 9 T cell receptor beta chains were sequenced from one sample in a study of blood T cell repertoires in COVID-19. Method: immunoSEQ multiplex PCR; TCRdb's copy keeps in-frame clones and lacks some. The data show about 200,000 clones, with 89% seen just once and under 3% held by the top ten. The sequenced material came from PBMCs or T cells enriched from blood (not recorded which). These receptors originate from a woman aged 40 to 49 with acute COVID-19.

V gene TRBV7-3 combines with J gene TRBJ2-1, with 10 bases that match TRBD2. Germline assignment: CDR1 SGHTA and CDR2 FQGTGA. V gave up 3 bases and J gave up 5 bases; unmatched junction bases: 1. There are 14 residues in the CDR3. The CDR3 DNA is TGTGCCAGCAGCTTCCTAGCGGGGGACAATGAGCAGTTCTTC. Its protein product is CASSFLAGDNEQFF.

This clone was recorded once. The genes are TRBV7-2 and TRBJ2-7; TRBD2 matches at 8 bases. This CDR3 contains 14 residues. The germline CDR1 and CDR2 sequences are SGHTA and FQGNSA. V was pared by 3 bases and J by 2 bases, with 3 bases of the junction left unmatched. The CDR3 reads CASSFTGGPYEQYF. In DNA form, the CDR3 reads TGTGCCAGCAGCTTCACGGGAGGGCCCTACGAGCAGTACTTC. Full variable domain (remainder filled in from reference TRBV7-2 and TRBJ2-7): GAGVSQSPSNKVTEKGKDVELRCDPISGHTALYWYRQSLGQGLEFLIYFQGNSAPDKSGLPSDRFSAERTGGSVSTLTIQRTQQEDSAVYLCASSFTGGPYEQYFGPGTRLTVT.

This sequence joins TRBV28 and TRBJ1-5; D gene uncertain. The CDR3 length is 17 residues. Germline V gives CDR1 MDHEN, CDR2 SYDVKM. With 2 bases removed from V and 1 base from J, the gap between germline ends came to 15 bases. The CDR3 nucleotides read TGTGCCAGCAGTTTACGTCGCGGGGTAATAAGCAATCAGCCCCAGCATTTT. This sequence encodes CASSLRRGVISNQPQHF. Full variable domain (remainder filled in from reference TRBV28 and TRBJ1-5): DVKVTQSSRYLVKRTGEKVFLECVQDMDHENMFWYRQDPGLGLRLIYFSYDVKMKEKGDIPEGYSVSREKKERFSLILESASTNQTSMYLCASSLRRGVISNQPQHFGDGTRLSIL.

The V and J genes are TRBV5-4 and TRBJ2-7; 9 nucleotides match TRBD2. Germline CDR1 is SGHNT and CDR2 is YYREEE (reference sequence). The ends lost 4 bases at V and 6 bases at J; junction bases unmatched: 17. There are 17 residues in the CDR3. DNA for the CDR3: TGTGCCAGCAGCAGAGGAGCTGGGGCTAGCGGGATAAGCGAGCAGTACTTC. Its protein is CASSRGAGASGISEQYF. Supplemented by reference TRBV5-4 and TRBJ2-7, the full variable domain reads ETGVTQSPTHLIKTRGQQVTLRCSSQSGHNTVSWYQQALGQGPQFIFQYYREEENGRGNFPPRFSGLQFPNYSSELNVNALELDDSALYLCASSRGAGASGISEQYFGPGTRLTVT.

The genes are TRBV19 and TRBJ1-6; no clear D gene. V lost 5 bases and J lost 8, with 10 bases in between. Germline V gene sequence: CDR1 LNHDA, CDR2 SQIVND (reference sequence). The CDR3 contains 13 residues. CDR3: CASSYARDSPLHF. For the CDR3, the DNA is TGTGCCAGTAGTTACGCACGAGATTCACCCCTCCACTTT.

V and J are TRBV18 and TRBJ2-1; tentatively, D is TRBD2 (6 bases). The germline V and J ends were trimmed by 0 bases and 9 bases, with 18 bases remaining between them. The CDR3 loop spans 16 amino acids. Germline CDR1 and CDR2: KGHSH and LQKENI. The CDR3 region is CASSPPGGVSLGEQFF. The CDR3 DNA reads as TGTGCCAGCTCACCACCGGGCGGGGTGTCGCTGGGTGAGCAGTTCTTC.

The rearrangement uses TRBV19 and TRBJ1-5; D is uncertain. The CDR3 has 12 residues. Trimming pared 5 bases from V and 2 bases from J, leaving 4 bases between. Germline CDR1 reads LNHDA; CDR2 reads SQIVND (reference sequence). DNA of the CDR3: TGTGCCAGTAGTCTCCGCAATCAGCCCCAGCATTTT. Translated, it gives CASSLRNQPQHF.

This chain links TRBV2 with TRBJ1-5; D is perhaps TRBD1 (5 bases). Trimming pared 3 bases from V and 0 bases from J, leaving 9 bases between. CDR3 size: 15 residues. Germline loops: CDR1 SNHLY, CDR2 FYNNEI. In DNA, the CDR3 is TGTGCCAGCAGTGAGACAGTACATAGCAATCAGCCCCAGCATTTT. Encoded protein: CASSETVHSNQPQHF.

J is TRBJ2-2 and V is TRBV27; 8 bases are shared with TRBD1. Germline values: CDR1 MNHEY, CDR2 SMNVEV (reference sequence). V trimming: 3 bases; J trimming: 7 bases; junction bases outside the gene matches: 7. This CDR3 spans 15 amino acids. For the CDR3, the DNA is TGTGCCAGCAGTTTTGGCGTACAGGGGGACGGGGAGCTGTTTTTT. Amino acid sequence: CASSFGVQGDGELFF.